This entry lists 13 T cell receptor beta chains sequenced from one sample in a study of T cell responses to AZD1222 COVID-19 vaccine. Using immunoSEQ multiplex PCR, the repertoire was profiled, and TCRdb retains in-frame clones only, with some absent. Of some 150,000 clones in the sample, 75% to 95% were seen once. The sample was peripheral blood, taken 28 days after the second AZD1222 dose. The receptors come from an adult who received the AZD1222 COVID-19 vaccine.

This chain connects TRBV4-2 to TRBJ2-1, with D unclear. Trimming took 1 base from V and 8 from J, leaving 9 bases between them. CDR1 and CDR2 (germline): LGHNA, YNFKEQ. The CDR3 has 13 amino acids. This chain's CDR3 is CASSQAPSDEQFF. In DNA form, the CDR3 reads TGTGCCAGCAGCCAAGCGCCCAGCGATGAGCAGTTCTTC.

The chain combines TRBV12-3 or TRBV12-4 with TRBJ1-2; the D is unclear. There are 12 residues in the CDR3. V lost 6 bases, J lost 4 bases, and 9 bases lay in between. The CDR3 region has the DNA TGTGCCAGCAGCCCTCGGGGCTATGGCTACACCTTC. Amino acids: CASSPRGYGYTF.

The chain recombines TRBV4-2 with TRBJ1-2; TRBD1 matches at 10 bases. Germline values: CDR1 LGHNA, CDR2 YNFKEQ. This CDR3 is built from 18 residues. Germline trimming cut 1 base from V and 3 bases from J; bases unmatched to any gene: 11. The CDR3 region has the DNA TGTGCCAGCAGCCAAGGGCTGGGAAGGACAGGGGGGGACTATGGCTACACCTTC. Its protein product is CASSQGLGRTGGDYGYTF.

The CDR3 loop is CATRSLGGVAYEQYF. CDR3 DNA sequence: TGCGCCACCAGATCCCTCGGGGGGGTAGCCTACGAGCAGTACTTC. J is TRBJ2-7 and V is TRBV10-2, with 8 bases fitting TRBD2. The germline gives CDR1 WSHSY, CDR2 SAAADI. V was clipped by 10 bases and J by 2 bases; unmatched bases: 13. This CDR3 is built from 15 residues.

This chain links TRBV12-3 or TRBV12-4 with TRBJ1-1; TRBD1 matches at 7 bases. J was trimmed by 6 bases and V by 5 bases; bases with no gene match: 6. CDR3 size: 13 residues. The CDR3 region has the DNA TGTGCCAGCAGTCCGGGACAGTTCCCTGAAGCTTTCTTT. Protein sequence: CASSPGQFPEAFF.

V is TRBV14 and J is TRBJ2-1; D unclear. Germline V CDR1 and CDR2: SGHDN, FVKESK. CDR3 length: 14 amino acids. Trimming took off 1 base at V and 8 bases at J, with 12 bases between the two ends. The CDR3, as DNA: TGTGCCAGCAGCCAAGCTGGTGATCGATATGAGCAGTTCTTC. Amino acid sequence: CASSQAGDRYEQFF.

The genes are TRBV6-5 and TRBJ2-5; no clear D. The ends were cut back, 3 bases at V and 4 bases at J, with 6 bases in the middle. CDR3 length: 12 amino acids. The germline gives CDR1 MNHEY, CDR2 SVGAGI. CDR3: CASSYIGETQYF. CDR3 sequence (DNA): TGTGCCAGCAGTTATATTGGAGAGACCCAGTACTTC.

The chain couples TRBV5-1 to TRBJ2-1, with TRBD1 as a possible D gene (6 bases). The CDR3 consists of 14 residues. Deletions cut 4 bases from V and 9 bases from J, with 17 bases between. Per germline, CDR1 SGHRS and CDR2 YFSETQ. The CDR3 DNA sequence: TGCGCCAGCAGCCGAACAGGGACGCCTGGTGAGCAGTTCTTC. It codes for CASSRTGTPGEQFF.

The CDR3 DNA sequence: TGTGCCAGCAGCTTGGTGCCAGGGCCTGGAAACACCATATATTTT. It encodes CASSLVPGPGNTIYF. The chain employs TRBV5-5 and TRBJ1-3; D is possibly TRBD1 (5 bases). Trimming left V 0 bases short and J 2 bases short, with 9 bases between. Germline loops: CDR1 SGHKS, CDR2 YYEKEE (reference sequence). The CDR3 is made up of 15 amino acids.

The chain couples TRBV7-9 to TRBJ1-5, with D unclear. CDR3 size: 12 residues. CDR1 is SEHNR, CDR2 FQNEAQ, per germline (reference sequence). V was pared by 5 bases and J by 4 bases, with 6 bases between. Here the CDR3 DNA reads TGTGCCAGCAGCGTGGGAAATCAGCCCCAGCATTTT. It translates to CASSVGNQPQHF. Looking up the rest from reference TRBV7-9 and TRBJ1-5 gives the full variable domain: DTGVSQNPRHKITKRGQNVTFRCDPISEHNRLYWYRQTLGQGPEFLTYFQNEAQLEKSRLLSDRFSAERPKGSFSTLEIQRTEQGDSAMYLCASSVGNQPQHFGDGTRLSIL.

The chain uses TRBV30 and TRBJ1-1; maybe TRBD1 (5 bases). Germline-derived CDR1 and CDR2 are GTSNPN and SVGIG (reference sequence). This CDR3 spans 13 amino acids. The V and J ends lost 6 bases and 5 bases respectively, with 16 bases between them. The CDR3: CACIDGGMTEAFF. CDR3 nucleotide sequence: TGTGCCTGTATCGACGGGGGAATGACTGAAGCTTTCTTT. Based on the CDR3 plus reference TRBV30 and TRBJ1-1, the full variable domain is SQTIHQWPATLVQPVGSPLSLECTVEGTSNPNLYWYRQAAGRGLQLLFYSVGIGQISSEVPQNLSASRPQDRQFILSSKKLLLSDSGFYLCACIDGGMTEAFFGQGTRLTVV.

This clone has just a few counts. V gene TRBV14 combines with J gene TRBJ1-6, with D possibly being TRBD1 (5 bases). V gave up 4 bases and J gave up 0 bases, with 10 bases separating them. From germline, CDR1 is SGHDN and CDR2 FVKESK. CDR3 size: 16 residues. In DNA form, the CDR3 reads TGTGCCAGCAGCCCATCTAGGGGCTCCTATAATTCACCCCTCCACTTT. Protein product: CASSPSRGSYNSPLHF.

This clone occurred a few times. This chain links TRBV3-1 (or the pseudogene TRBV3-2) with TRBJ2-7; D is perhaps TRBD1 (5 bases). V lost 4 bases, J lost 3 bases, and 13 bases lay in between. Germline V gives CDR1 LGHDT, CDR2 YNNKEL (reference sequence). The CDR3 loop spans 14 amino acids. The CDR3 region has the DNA TGTGCCAGCAGCCTGTCAGGGTACTTCTACGAGCAGTACTTC. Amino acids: CASSLSGYFYEQYF.